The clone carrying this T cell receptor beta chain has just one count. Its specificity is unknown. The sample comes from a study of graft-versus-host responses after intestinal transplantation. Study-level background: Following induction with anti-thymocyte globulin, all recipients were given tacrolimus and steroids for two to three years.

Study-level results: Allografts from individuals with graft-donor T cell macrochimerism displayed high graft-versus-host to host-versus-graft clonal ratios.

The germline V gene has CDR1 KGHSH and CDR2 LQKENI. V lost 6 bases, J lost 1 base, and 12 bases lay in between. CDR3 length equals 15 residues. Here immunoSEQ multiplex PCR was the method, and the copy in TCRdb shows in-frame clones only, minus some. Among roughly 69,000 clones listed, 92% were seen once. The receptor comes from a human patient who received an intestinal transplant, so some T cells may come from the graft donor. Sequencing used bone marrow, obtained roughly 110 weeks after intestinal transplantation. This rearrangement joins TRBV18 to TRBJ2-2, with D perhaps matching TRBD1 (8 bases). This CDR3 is CASSRGTGNTGELFF. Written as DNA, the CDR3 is TGTGCCAGCTCGCGGGGGACAGGGAACACCGGGGAGCTGTTTTTT.